This TCR beta chain was sequenced for a study of blood T cell repertoires in COVID-19. Overall study: The United States, Italy and Spain provided the acute and convalescent COVID-19 samples.

Clones were sequenced by immunoSEQ multiplex PCR, and TCRdb holds only the in-frame ones, with some missing. Of 250,000 to 350,000 clones in the sample, more than 70% were seen once. CDR1 KGHSH and CDR2 LQKENI come from the germline V gene. The CDR3 runs to 16 residues. Trimming stripped 1 base from V and 10 bases from J, with 22 bases between. The clonotype was recovered from a woman in her forties or fifties who had recovered from COVID-19. The source material was peripheral blood. V gene TRBV18 combines with J gene TRBJ1-1, with a weak D call TRBD1 (6 bases). CDR3 sequence (DNA): TGTGCCAGCTCACCACTTCTTCAGGTGGACGTGGGGGCAGCTTTCTTT. It is translated as CASSPLLQVDVGAAFF.